Sequencing of this TCR beta chain was carried out in a study of shared clonotypes between healthy human individuals. J was trimmed by 1 base and V by 6 bases; bases with no gene match: 5. This CDR3 is 15 amino acids long. Looked up from germline, CDR1 is KGHSH and CDR2 is LQKENI. The study, taken as a whole, reports: A reduction in generation probabilities was seen for non-shared clonotypes relative to those shared by all four donors. Among the subsets, naive ones generally showed larger estimated richness than memory ones.

The authors divided CD4+ cells into CD45RA+ naive and CD45RA-negative memory subsets. A word on this clone: Its specificity is not known.

The authors loaded 150 to 250 ng DNA, about 30,000 T cell genomes, into sorted-subset replicate PCRs. Assay used: immunoSEQ multiplex PCR; TCRdb lists only in-frame clones, some missing. The data contain roughly 2.5 million clones, 85% to 95% of them singletons. Sequencing was carried out using naive CD4+ T cells sorted from blood. This sample's subset: CD45RA+ positively selected. The origin of this receptor is a man younger than 35 in good health. J is TRBJ2-2 and V is TRBV18, with TRBD1 identical over 7 bases. The CDR3: CASSSGQVNTGELFF. CDR3 DNA sequence: TGTGCCAGCTCGTCAGGACAGGTGAACACCGGGGAGCTGTTTTTT.